This is a list of T cell receptor beta chains from one sample in a study of blood T cells in healthy people across ages. TCRdb passed the 5' RACE reads through MiXCR, listing each CDR3 protein once. The repertoire has about 540,000 distinct CDR3 sequences, approximately 25% of them found once; the top ten carry roughly 9.4%. These same data were also listed under a study on T cells of mothers and their children.

Sequencing input: blood. These receptors were collected from a boy aged 5-17 years in good health. Both conserved end residues are part of each CDR3. D genes are given only for firm matches. Size is omitted from some rows. Given values are once, few, many or a class for expanded clones.

d_call | j_call | clone_size | v_call | cdr3_nt | cdr3_aa
NA | TRBJ2-7 | NA | TRBV28 | TGTGCCAGCAGTGAATTACGCTACGAGCAGTACTTC | CASSELRYEQYF
NA | TRBJ2-7 | few | TRBV20-1 | TGCAGTGCTAATGGCGGGACGTTATTGTTTCACGAGCAGTACTTC | CSANGGTLLFHEQYF
TRBD2 | TRBJ2-7 | many | TRBV7-9 | TGTGCCAGCAGCTCCCGGGACTATACCTACGAGCAGTACTTC | CASSSRDYTYEQYF
NA | TRBJ2-5 | NA | TRBV29-1 | TGCAGCGTCGGGGACAATAAAGAGACCCAGTACTTC | CSVGDNKETQYF
NA | TRBJ2-1 | NA | TRBV9 | TGTGCCAGCAGCGTTATCGGGACGTCCTACAATGAGCAGTTCTTC | CASSVIGTSYNEQFF
TRBD2 | TRBJ2-3 | many | TRBV6-1 | TGTGCCAGCAGAGAGCGGGGGGCTGCCTCCGGAGATACGCAGTATTTT | CASRERGAASGDTQYF
NA | TRBJ2-3 | few | TRBV4-1 | TGCGCCAGCAGCCAAGACCGATTAAATACGCAGTATTTT | CASSQDRLNTQYF
TRBD1 | TRBJ2-2 | NA | TRBV9 | TGTGCCAGCAGCCCTCGGGACAGGGGGGGCCCCTATGCCGGGGAGCTGTTTTTT | CASSPRDRGGPYAGELFF
NA | TRBJ2-7 | few | TRBV20-1 | TGCAGTGCGGGACAAGGAACCTACGAGCAGTACTTC | CSAGQGTYEQYF
NA | TRBJ1-1 | NA | TRBV9 | TGTGCCAGCAGCGTCGGCAGGGATCTTGGTGAAGCTTTCTTT | CASSVGRDLGEAFF
NA | TRBJ1-2 | few | TRBV3-1 | TGTGCCAGCAGCCAAGAGGTGGGCCTGGGAGGCTACACCTTC | CASSQEVGLGGYTF
TRBD2 | TRBJ2-5 | NA | TRBV7-7 | TGTGCTAGCAGCTTAGTGGGACTAGCGTCAGAGACCCAGTACTTC | CASSLVGLASETQYF
NA | TRBJ2-1 | NA | TRBV10-3 | TGTGCCATCAGTCCCCAGGAGTACAATGAGCAGTTCTTC | CAISPQEYNEQFF
TRBD2 | TRBJ2-1 | once | TRBV7-9 | TGTGCCAGCAGTCGCGGGGAGGGAGATGAGCAGTTCTTC | CASSRGEGDEQFF
NA | TRBJ2-7 | NA | TRBV18 | TGTGCCAGCTCACCCGGGCAGTCCGGGATGGAGCAGTACTTC | CASSPGQSGMEQYF
NA | TRBJ2-5 | NA | TRBV5-8 | TGTGCCAGCAGCTTGGTTAGGGCGTTCCAAGAGACCCAGTACTTC | CASSLVRAFQETQYF
TRBD2 | TRBJ2-3 | NA | TRBV7-3 | TGTGCCAGCAGCCGCGGGAGTGGAACAGATACGCAGTATTTT | CASSRGSGTDTQYF
TRBD1 | TRBJ1-4 | few | TRBV7-9 | TGTGCCAGCAGCCTCTGGACAGGGGAACTGTTTTTT | CASSLWTGELFF
NA | TRBJ2-6 | NA | TRBV29-1 | TGCAGCGCTTCCCCCCTCTCTGGGGCCAACGTCCTGACCTTC | CSASPLSGANVLTF
NA | TRBJ2-2 | NA | TRBV6-2/TRBV6-3 | TGTGCCAGCACCCCGGGACCTGAGGGTTACCTGGGAACCGGGGAGCTGTTTTTT | CASTPGPEGYLGTGELFF
NA | TRBJ2-7 | few | TRBV3-1 | TGTGCCAGCAGCCCCTACCGGATGAGCTCCTACGAGCAGTACTTC | CASSPYRMSSYEQYF
TRBD2 | TRBJ2-1 | NA | TRBV29-1 | TGCAGCGCCGGTGGGACTAGCGGGGGGGCCGGGACATATGAGCAGTTCTTC | CSAGGTSGGAGTYEQFF
TRBD2 | TRBJ2-1 | few | TRBV28 | TGTGCCAGCAGTGTGACTAGCGGGAGCATCGGTGAGCAGTTCTTC | CASSVTSGSIGEQFF
NA | TRBJ1-1 | few | TRBV29-1 | TGCAGCGTTGAGGTCGGGGGTTCGGGCACTGAAGCTTTCTTT | CSVEVGGSGTEAFF
NA | TRBJ1-5 | NA | TRBV28 | TGTGCCAGCAGCACCAGAGATTCAGGGCGGCAGCCCCAGCATTTT | CASSTRDSGRQPQHF
TRBD1 | TRBJ2-3 | many | TRBV7-2 | TGTGCCAGCAGACCTAGACAGGGCGCAGATACGCAGTATTTT | CASRPRQGADTQYF
NA | TRBJ1-5 | NA | TRBV18 | TGTGCCAGCTCACCAGGGGCCAGCAATCAGCCCCAGCATTTT | CASSPGASNQPQHF
TRBD1 | TRBJ1-1 | NA | TRBV11-2 | TGTGCTAGCAGCCAGACAAGGGGGCTAATGAACACTGAAGCTTTCTTT | CASSQTRGLMNTEAFF
NA | TRBJ1-5 | NA | TRBV29-1 | TGCAGCGTTGGGGTTAGCAATCAGCCCCAGCATTTT | CSVGVSNQPQHF
NA | TRBJ1-5 | NA | TRBV27 | TGTGCCAGCAGTTTTGATATACGGCAGCCCCAGCATTTT | CASSFDIRQPQHF
TRBD1 | TRBJ2-3 | NA | TRBV7-9 | TGTGCCAGCAGCTCCACCCAGGGACAGGGCACAGATACGCAGTATTTT | CASSSTQGQGTDTQYF
NA | TRBJ2-5 | many | TRBV5-5 | TGTGCCAGCAGCTTGTTTGGGGAGACCCAGTACTTC | CASSLFGETQYF
NA | TRBJ2-5 | many | TRBV28 | TGTGCCAGCAGTTTCTCCCTTTCTTACCCGGCGGACCAAGAGACCCAGTACTTC | CASSFSLSYPADQETQYF
TRBD2 | TRBJ2-5 | NA | TRBV5-1 | TGCGCCAGCAGCGGTCCAGCGGGGTTCAAAGAGACCCAGTACTTC | CASSGPAGFKETQYF
NA | TRBJ2-5 | many | TRBV30 | TGTGCCTGGAGTGTATGGGCAGGGGAGACCCAGTACTTC | CAWSVWAGETQYF
TRBD1 | TRBJ1-2 | many | TRBV3-1 | TGTGCCAGCAGCGGAGGACAGGGCTATGGCTACACCTTC | CASSGGQGYGYTF
NA | TRBJ2-4 | many | TRBV10-3 | TGTGCCATCACTGAGGGCCAACTCAGCCTAGCCAAAAACATTCAGTACTTC | CAITEGQLSLAKNIQYF
NA | TRBJ1-3 | few | TRBV5-4 | TGTGCCAGCAGCTTGAGGGTGAACTCTGGAAACACCATATATTTT | CASSLRVNSGNTIYF
NA | TRBJ2-7 | NA | TRBV21-1 | TGTGCCCCCAAGGATGGAGCGGGGGGCTGCGTGACCGAGCAGTACTTC | CAPKDGAGGCVTEQYF
TRBD2 | TRBJ2-3 | NA | TRBV7-9 | TGTGCCAGCAGCTTGACTAGCGGGGGGGCTGGCGATACGCAGTATTTT | CASSLTSGGAGDTQYF